This T cell receptor (beta chain) was obtained from a study of cytomegalovirus exposure and HLA in healthy donors. Study-wide background: Per a later analysis, the roughly 670 first-cohort and approximately 120 validation repertoires shared one platform. Notes on the study in general: Listed as cytomegalovirus-associated were 150 or so TCR beta chains.

After removal of 7 bases from V and 5 bases from J, the junction contained 8 bases not matched to a gene. The CDR3 extends over 14 amino acids. Germline CDR1 is LNHDA and CDR2 is SQIVND (reference sequence). As regards this clone: Its antigen is unknown.

The table came from immunoSEQ multiplex PCR; TCRdb's copy has only in-frame clones and leaves some out. The table includes approximately 49,000 clones, roughly 92% detected once. The source of this sequence is a man between 18 and 29 years old in good health and CMV-seronegative. The chain uses TRBV19 and TRBJ1-1; 9 bases agree with TRBD1. The sequenced sample consisted of PBMCs. CDR3 residues: CASNRGQGWTEAFF. DNA for the CDR3: TGTGCCAGTAACCGGGGACAGGGATGGACTGAAGCTTTCTTT.